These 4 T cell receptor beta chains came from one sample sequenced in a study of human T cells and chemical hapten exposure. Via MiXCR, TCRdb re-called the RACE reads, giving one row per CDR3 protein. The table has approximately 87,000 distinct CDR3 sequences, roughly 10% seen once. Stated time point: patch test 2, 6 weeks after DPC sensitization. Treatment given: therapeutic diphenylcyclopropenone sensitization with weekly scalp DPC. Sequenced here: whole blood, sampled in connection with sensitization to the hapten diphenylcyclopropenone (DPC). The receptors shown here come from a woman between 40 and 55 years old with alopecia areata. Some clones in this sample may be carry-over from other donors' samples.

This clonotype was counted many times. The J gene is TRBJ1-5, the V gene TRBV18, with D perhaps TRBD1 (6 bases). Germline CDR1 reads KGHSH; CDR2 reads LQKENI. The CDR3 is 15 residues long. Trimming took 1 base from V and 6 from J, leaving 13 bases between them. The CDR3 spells CASSPRAQGPQPQHF. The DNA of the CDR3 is TGTGCCAGCTCACCACGGGCCCAGGGGCCTCAGCCCCAGCATTTT.

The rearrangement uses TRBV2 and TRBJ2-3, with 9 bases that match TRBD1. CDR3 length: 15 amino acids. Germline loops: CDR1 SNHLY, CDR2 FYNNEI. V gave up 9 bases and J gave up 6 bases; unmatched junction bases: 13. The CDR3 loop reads CARGPGTGRRDTQYF. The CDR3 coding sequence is TGTGCCAGGGGTCCCGGGACAGGGAGGAGGGATACGCAGTATTTT.

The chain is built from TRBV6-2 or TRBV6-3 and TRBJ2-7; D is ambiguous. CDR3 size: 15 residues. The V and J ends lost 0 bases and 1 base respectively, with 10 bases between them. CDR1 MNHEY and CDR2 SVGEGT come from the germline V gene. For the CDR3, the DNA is TGTGCCAGCAGTTACTCTCGGACCACGTCCTACGAGCAGTACTTC. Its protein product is CASSYSRTTSYEQYF.

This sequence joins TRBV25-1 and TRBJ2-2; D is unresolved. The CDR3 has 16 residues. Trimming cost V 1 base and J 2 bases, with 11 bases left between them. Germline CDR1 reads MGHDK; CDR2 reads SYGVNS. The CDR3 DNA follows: TGTGCCAGCAGTGAATCGAGCGAGACTAACACCGGGGAGCTGTTTTTT. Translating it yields CASSESSETNTGELFF. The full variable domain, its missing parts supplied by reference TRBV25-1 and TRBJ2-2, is EADIYQTPRYLVIGTGKKITLECSQTMGHDKMYWYQQDPGMELHLIHYSYGVNSTEKGDLSSESTVSRIRTEHFPLTLESARPSHTSQYLCASSESSETNTGELFFGEGSRLTVL.